Following are 6 T cell receptor beta chains from one sample sequenced in a study of blood T cell repertoires in COVID-19. Only in-frame clones appear in the TCRdb table, and some are missing; sequencing was by immunoSEQ multiplex PCR. This table has over 250,000 clones, around 87% appearing once. The sample comprised peripheral blood. All receptors come from a woman between 50 and 59 years old with acute or convalescent COVID-19.

The chain employs TRBV30 and TRBJ2-7; D is perhaps TRBD2 (5 bases). Germline CDR1 GTSNPN, CDR2 SVGIG (reference sequence). Between the trimmed V and J ends, which lost 5 bases and 9 bases, there was a span of 11 bases. The CDR3 contains 10 residues. CDR3 in amino acids: CAWGGSGQYF. As DNA, the CDR3 is TGTGCCTGGGGTGGGAGCGGGCAGTACTTC.

The chain uses TRBV29-1 and TRBJ2-5; the D is unclear. This CDR3 region has 14 residues. Germline-derived CDR1 and CDR2 are SQVTM and ANQGSEA. The germline V and J ends were trimmed by 0 bases and 5 bases, with 13 bases remaining between them. This CDR3 reads CSVEDWPRWETQYF. CDR3 nucleotides: TGCAGCGTTGAAGATTGGCCTAGATGGGAGACCCAGTACTTC.

CDR3 bases: TGTGCCAGTAGTATATCGGGACAGGCCTGGGGCGAGACCCAGTACTTC. This sequence encodes CASSISGQAWGETQYF. The J gene is TRBJ2-5, the V gene TRBV19; 8 bases align to TRBD1. In germline, CDR1 is LNHDA, CDR2 SQIVND (reference sequence). This CDR3 comprises 16 residues. V gave up 2 bases and J gave up 5 bases; unmatched junction bases: 10. Drawing the rest from reference TRBV19 and TRBJ2-5, the complete variable domain is DGGITQSPKYLFRKEGQNVTLSCEQNLNHDAMYWYRQDPGQGLRLIYYSQIVNDFQKGDIAEGYSVSREKKESFPLTVTSAQKNPTAFYLCASSISGQAWGETQYFGPGTRLLVL.

The J gene is TRBJ1-1, the V gene TRBV19, with D uncertain. Germline V gene sequence: CDR1 LNHDA, CDR2 SQIVND (reference sequence). V gave up 1 base and J gave up 1 base, with 4 bases separating them. The CDR3 extends over 13 amino acids. This CDR3 is CASSIVKNTEAFF. The DNA of the CDR3 is TGTGCCAGTAGTATAGTAAAGAACACTGAAGCTTTCTTT. The whole variable domain, filled in from reference TRBV19 and TRBJ1-1, reads DGGITQSPKYLFRKEGQNVTLSCEQNLNHDAMYWYRQDPGQGLRLIYYSQIVNDFQKGDIAEGYSVSREKKESFPLTVTSAQKNPTAFYLCASSIVKNTEAFFGQGTRLTVV.

V usage is TRBV10-3 and J usage is TRBJ2-7; 10 bases align to TRBD2. Per the germline V gene, CDR1 is ENHRY and CDR2 is SYGVKD. The J segment lost 0 bases and the V segment lost 2 bases, leaving 4 bases of the junction unmatched. The CDR3 spans 16 residues. The CDR3 protein is CAISEGLAVSSYEQYF. CDR3 in DNA: TGTGCCATCAGTGAGGGACTAGCGGTTAGCTCCTACGAGCAGTACTTC.

The chain carries TRBV6-1 and TRBJ2-7; D is possibly TRBD2 (5 bases). This CDR3 comprises 11 residues. The V end was cut by 3 bases, the J end by 12 bases, with 12 bases between. CDR1 is MNHNS and CDR2 is SASEGT in the germline V gene. The CDR3 region is CASSDRTPSYF. In nucleotides, the CDR3 is TGTGCCAGCAGTGATCGGACTCCTTCGTACTTC.